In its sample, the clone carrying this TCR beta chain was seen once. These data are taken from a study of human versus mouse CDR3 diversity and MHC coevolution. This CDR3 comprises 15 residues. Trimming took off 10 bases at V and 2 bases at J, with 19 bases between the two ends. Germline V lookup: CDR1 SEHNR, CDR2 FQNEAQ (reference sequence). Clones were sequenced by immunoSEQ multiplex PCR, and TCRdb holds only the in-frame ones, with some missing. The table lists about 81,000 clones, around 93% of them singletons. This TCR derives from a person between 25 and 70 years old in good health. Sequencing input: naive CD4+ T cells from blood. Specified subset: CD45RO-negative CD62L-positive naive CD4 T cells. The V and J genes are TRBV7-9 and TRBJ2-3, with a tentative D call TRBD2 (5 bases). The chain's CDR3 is CATNPTGISTDTQYF. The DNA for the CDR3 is TGTGCCACCAACCCCACGGGAATATCCACAGATACGCAGTATTTT. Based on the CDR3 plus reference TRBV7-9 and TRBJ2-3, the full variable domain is DTGVSQNPRHKITKRGQNVTFRCDPISEHNRLYWYRQTLGQGPEFLTYFQNEAQLEKSRLLSDRFSAERPKGSFSTLEIQRTEQGDSAMYLCATNPTGISTDTQYFGPGTRLTVL.